One sample yielded the 2 T cell receptor beta chains listed below, sequenced in a study of shared clonotypes between healthy human individuals. The table came from immunoSEQ multiplex PCR; TCRdb's copy has only in-frame clones and leaves some out. The data show approximately 1,000,000 clones, 78% seen once. The specimen sequenced was memory CD4+ T cells from PBMCs. Subset meaning: CD45RA-negative fraction. The source is a man aged 18 to 30 in good health. Some clones in this sample may be carry-over from other donors' samples.

The chain joins TRBV5-4 to TRBJ2-1; tentative D call: TRBD2 (6 bases). The CDR3 consists of 14 residues. V lost 4 bases and J lost 6, with 14 bases in between. The germline V gene encodes CDR1 SGHNT and CDR2 YYREEE (reference sequence). CDR3 DNA sequence: TGTGCCAGCAGCCCGGACTATCAAAGCAATGAGCAGTTCTTC. Translated: CASSPDYQSNEQFF.

The count of this clone is one. The rearrangement uses TRBV4-2 and TRBJ2-7; 9 bases line up with TRBD2. Trimming removed 1 base from V and 5 bases from J; junction bases left unmatched: 6. CDR1 is LGHNA, CDR2 YNFKEQ, per germline. CDR3 length: 15 residues. The CDR3 sequence is CASSQGNSGSDEQYF. CDR3 sequence (DNA): TGTGCCAGCAGCCAAGGGAATAGCGGGAGTGACGAGCAGTACTTC.